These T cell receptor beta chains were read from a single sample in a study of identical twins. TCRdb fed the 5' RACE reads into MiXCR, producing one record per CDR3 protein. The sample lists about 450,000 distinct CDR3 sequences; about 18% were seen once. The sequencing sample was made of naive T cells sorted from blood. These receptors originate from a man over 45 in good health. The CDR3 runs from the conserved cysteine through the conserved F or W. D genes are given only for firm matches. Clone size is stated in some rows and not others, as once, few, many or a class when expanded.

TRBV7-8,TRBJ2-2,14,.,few,TGTGCCAGCAGCTTAATAAGGGTTGCCGGGGAGCTGTTTTTT,CASSLIRVAGELFF
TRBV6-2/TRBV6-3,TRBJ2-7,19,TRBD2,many,TGTGCCAGCAGTCCCACGTTTGGTAGCGGGGGGCCAACCAACTACGAGCAGTACTTC,CASSPTFGSGGPTNYEQYF
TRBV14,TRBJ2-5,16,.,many,TGTGCCAGCAGCCATGGGCTCGGTCGCGGCCAAGAGACCCAGTACTTC,CASSHGLGRGQETQYF
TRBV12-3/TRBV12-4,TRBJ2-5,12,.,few,TGTGCCAGCAGTGATAATATAGAGACCCAGTACTTC,CASSDNIETQYF
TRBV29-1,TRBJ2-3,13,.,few,TGCAGCGCCCGAACGGGGGCCACAGATACGCAGTATTTT,CSARTGATDTQYF
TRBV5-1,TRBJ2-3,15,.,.,TGCGCCAGCAGCTTGTGGGGGGAAAGCACAGATACGCAGTATTTT,CASSLWGESTDTQYF
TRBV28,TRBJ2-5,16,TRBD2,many,TGTGCCAGCAGTACTCGGACTAGCGGGGACGTAGGGACCCAGTACTTC,CASSTRTSGDVGTQYF
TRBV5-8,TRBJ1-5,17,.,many,TGTGCCAGCAGCTTGGCCGAGAAAGAGGCGGGCAATCAGCCCCAGCATTTT,CASSLAEKEAGNQPQHF
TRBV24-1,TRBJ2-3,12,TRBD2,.,TGTGCCACTCAGCGGGGGACGGATACGCAGTATTTT,CATQRGTDTQYF
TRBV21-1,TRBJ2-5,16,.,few,TGTGCCAGCAGCATACGGAAGGACAGGACCCAGGAGACCCAGTACTTC,CASSIRKDRTQETQYF
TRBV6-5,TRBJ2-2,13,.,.,TGTGCCAGCAGTTACGGCAGTTCCGGGGAGCTGTTTTTT,CASSYGSSGELFF
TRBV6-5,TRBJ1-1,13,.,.,TGTGCCAGCAGTTACCAGCTGGGTGGTGAAGCTTTCTTT,CASSYQLGGEAFF
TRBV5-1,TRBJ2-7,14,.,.,TGCGCCAGCAGCTCGACAGGCTTCTCCTACGAGCAGTACTTC,CASSSTGFSYEQYF
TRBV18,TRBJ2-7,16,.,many,TGTGCCAGCTCTAAATTGCCGGGGGGCGAGAAAGACGAGCAGTACTTC,CASSKLPGGEKDEQYF
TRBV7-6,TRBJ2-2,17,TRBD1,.,TGTGCCAGCGTTCAATTTTCCGGGACAGGGACCACCGGGGAGCTGTTTTTT,CASVQFSGTGTTGELFF
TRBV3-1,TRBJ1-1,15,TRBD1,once,TGTGCCAGCAGCCACACCGGGACAGAGGGAACTGAAGCTTTCTTT,CASSHTGTEGTEAFF
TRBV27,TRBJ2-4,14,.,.,TGTGCCAGCAGTTACCGACAGGATCAAAACATTCAGTACTTC,CASSYRQDQNIQYF
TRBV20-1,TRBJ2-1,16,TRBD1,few,TGCAGTGCTAGAGGCCCGGACAGGGGGCGATACAATGAGCAGTTCTTC,CSARGPDRGRYNEQFF
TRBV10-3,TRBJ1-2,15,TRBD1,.,TGTGCCATCAGATACCGGGACAGGGTGGAACATGGCTACACCTTC,CAIRYRDRVEHGYTF
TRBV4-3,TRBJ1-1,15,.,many,TGCGCCAGCAGCCAAGTCGGCAGGCTGAACACTGAAGCTTTCTTT,CASSQVGRLNTEAFF
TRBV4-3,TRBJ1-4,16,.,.,TGCGCCAGCAGCCAAGATGGGAAGGAGACTAATGAAAAACTGTTTTTT,CASSQDGKETNEKLFF
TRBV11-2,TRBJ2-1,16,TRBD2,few,TGTGCCAGCAGCTTAGTTGCTAGCGGGTGGTACAATGAGCAGTTCTTC,CASSLVASGWYNEQFF
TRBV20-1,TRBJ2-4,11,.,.,TGCAGTGCTACCCAGGGGAACATTCAGTACTTC,CSATQGNIQYF
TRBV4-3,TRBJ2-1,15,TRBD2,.,TGCGCCAGCAGCCCACGAGGACTAGTCTTAAATGAGCAGTTCTTC,CASSPRGLVLNEQFF
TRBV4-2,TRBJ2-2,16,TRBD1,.,TGTGCCAGCAGCCAGATGGGGACAGGGGGCACCGGGGAGCTGTTTTTT,CASSQMGTGGTGELFF
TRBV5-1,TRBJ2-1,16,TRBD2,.,TGCGCCAGCAGCTGGACTAGCGGGGGAGCCTCGGTTGAGCAGTTCTTC,CASSWTSGGASVEQFF
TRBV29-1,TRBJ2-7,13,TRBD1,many,TGCAGCGTTGAAGCAGGACAGGAGTACGAGCAGTACTTC,CSVEAGQEYEQYF
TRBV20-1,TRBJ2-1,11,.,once,TGCAGTGCTGTACTAGATAATGAGCAGTTCTTC,CSAVLDNEQFF
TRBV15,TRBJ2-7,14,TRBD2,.,TGTGCCACCAGCGGCGGGAGGGTCTCCTACGAGCAGTACTTC,CATSGGRVSYEQYF
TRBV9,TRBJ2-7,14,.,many,TGTGCCAGCAGCGTAGGATGGGGGCTGAACGAGCAGTACTTC,CASSVGWGLNEQYF
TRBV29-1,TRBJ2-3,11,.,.,TGCAGCGTTGATTTGTGGGATACGCAGTATTTT,CSVDLWDTQYF
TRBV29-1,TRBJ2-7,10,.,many,TGCAGCGTCCAAGGACAGGAGCAGTACTTC,CSVQGQEQYF
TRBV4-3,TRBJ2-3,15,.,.,TGCGCCAGCAGCCAAGATCATAGCAGCACAGATACGCAGTATTTT,CASSQDHSSTDTQYF
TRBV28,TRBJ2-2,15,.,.,TGTGCCAGCATCACCGGGGGCTTTAACACCGGGGAGCTGTTTTTT,CASITGGFNTGELFF
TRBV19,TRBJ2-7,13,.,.,TGTGCCAGTAGTAAAGGGACGCTCTACGAGCAGTACTTC,CASSKGTLYEQYF
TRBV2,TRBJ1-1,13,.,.,TGTGCCAGCAGTGATCACATGGGGACAATAGCTTTCTTT,CASSDHMGTIAFF
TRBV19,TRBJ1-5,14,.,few,TGTGCCACCCACGCAACAGGGATAGGTCAGCCCCAGCATTTT,CATHATGIGQPQHF
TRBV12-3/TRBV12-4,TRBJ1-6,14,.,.,TGTGCCAGCAGTTTTGGGAACCTAAATTCACCCCTCCACTTT,CASSFGNLNSPLHF
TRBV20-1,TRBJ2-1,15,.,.,TGCAGTGCTAGAGCCGCGACCGGGGTGGTAAATGAGCAGTTCTTC,CSARAATGVVNEQFF
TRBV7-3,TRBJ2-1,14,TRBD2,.,TGTGCCAGCAGCCCAAGGGCACTAGCGGGTCCACAGTTCTTC,CASSPRALAGPQFF
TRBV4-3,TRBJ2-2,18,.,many,TGCGCCAGCAGGCTGAGGTTTGGGGCCAATAACCAAGGAGGGGAGCTGTTTTTT,CASRLRFGANNQGGELFF
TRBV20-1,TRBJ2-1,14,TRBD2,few,TGCAGTGCTAGTCGGGGGGGGGCGTACAATGAGCAGTTCTTC,CSASRGGAYNEQFF
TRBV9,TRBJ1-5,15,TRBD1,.,TGTGCCAGCAGCGCCGGGACAGGGATCAATCAGCCCCAGCATTTT,CASSAGTGINQPQHF
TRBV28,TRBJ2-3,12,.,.,TGTGCCCTACAGCGGGGCACAGATACGCAGTATTTT,CALQRGTDTQYF
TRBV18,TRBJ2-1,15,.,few,TGTGCCAGCTCGCGCGCAGGGGCGTCTTTCAATGAGCAGTTCTTC,CASSRAGASFNEQFF